This T cell receptor (beta chain) was sequenced during a study of regulatory T cells in long-lasting Graves disease. Study-wide results and limits: TCR diversity was lower in persistent than newly diagnosed Graves' disease.

Libraries of TCR beta came from iRepertoire HTBI primers plus Arm-PCR of CDR3 regions. TCRdb reprocessed the multiplex PCR reads via MiXCR and lists one record per CDR3 protein. Among about 540,000 distinct CDR3 sequences listed, roughly 13% were seen once. This clonotype was counted between two and nine times. Its antigen remains unknown. Regarding time point: newly diagnosed GD, antithyroid drugs for less than 3 months. The TCR library was made from RNA extracted from PBMCs. The same sample was also studied in work on T cells in Graves' hyperthyroidism and ophthalmopathy. From that second work: Initially, a first-round RT-PCR of the TCR CDR3 employed the HTBI primer set.

Specimen: peripheral blood mononuclear cells (PBMCs), collected at new diagnosis, from a patient treated with antithyroid drugs. The TCR was taken from a man aged 25-40 years with Graves disease.

CDR3 loop: CASSTRDRVGNEQFF. The CDR3, as DNA: TGTGCCAGCAGCACCCGGGACAGGGTAGGCAATGAGCAGTTCTTC. V usage is TRBV5-4 and J usage is TRBJ2-1; 9 bases map to TRBD1. V lost 4 bases, J lost 6 bases, and 8 bases stayed unmatched. Germline CDR1 SGHNT, CDR2 YYREEE (reference sequence). The CDR3 totals 15 residues.